The 19 T cell receptor beta chains listed next were all sequenced from one sample in a study of human CD8 memory T cell subsets. Construction of TCR beta libraries was accomplished by means of UMI-labeled 5' RACE. TCRdb re-called the 5' RACE reads and gives one entry per CDR3 protein, without DNA. The sample totals roughly 10,000 distinct CDR3 sequences; its top ten clones hold around 15%. The sample was CD8+ T cells from PBMCs. The origin of the receptors is a human donor in good health.

The rearrangement links TRBV24-1 to TRBJ1-5; TCRdb reports TRBD1, a call that lacks DNA to check it against. Germline assignment: CDR1 KGHDR and CDR2 SFDVKD. There are 15 residues in the CDR3. The CDR3 protein is CATSDTGTSNQPQHF.

The V gene is TRBV24-1, the J gene TRBJ2-1. CDR3 length: 12 amino acids. CDR1 and CDR2 from the germline V gene are KGHDR and SFDVKD. The CDR3 loop is CATSGGYDEQFF.

This clonotype is deemed medium-sized by its frequency. CDR3 loop: CATGGGDIIYGYTF. V and J are TRBV15 and TRBJ1-2; there is no DNA to check the TCRdb D call of TRBD1. This CDR3 spans 14 amino acids. In germline, CDR1 is LNHNV, CDR2 YYDKDF (reference sequence). The full variable domain, rest sourced from reference TRBV15 and TRBJ1-2, is DAMVIQNPRYQVTQFGKPVTLSCSQTLNHNVMYWYQQKSSQAPKLLFHYYDKDFNNEADTPDNFQSRRPNTSFCFLDIRSPGLGDTAMYLCATGGGDIIYGYTFGSGTRLTVV.

J is TRBJ2-7 and V is TRBV9; TCRdb's D call, TRBD1, is unchecked because there is no DNA. This CDR3 is built from 15 residues. Germline lookup yields CDR1 SGDLS and CDR2 YYNGEE. The CDR3 sequence: CASSKGQGASYEQYF.

The V gene is TRBV29-1, the J gene TRBJ2-7; TCRdb outputs TRBD1, but without DNA this stays unchecked. The CDR3 runs 13 residues. CDR1 and CDR2 (germline): SQVTM, ANQGSEA. The CDR3 sequence: CSVGNRDYHEQYF.

This chain joins TRBV13 and TRBJ2-1; TCRdb's D call, TRBD2, is unchecked because there is no DNA. This CDR3 is built from 17 residues. Looked up from germline, CDR1 is PRHDT and CDR2 is FYEKMQ (reference sequence). CDR3 sequence reads: CASSSRGTSGREAEQFF.

The rearrangement links TRBV2 to TRBJ2-5. Germline V gives CDR1 SNHLY, CDR2 FYNNEI. The CDR3 is 14 residues long. CDR3: CASSVKGGQETQYF.

The chain has TRBV12-3 or TRBV12-4 and TRBJ1-1. The CDR3 covers 13 residues. The CDR3 spells CASMRQDNTEAFF.

The gene calls are TRBV21-1 and TRBJ1-1; the TRBD1 assignment by TCRdb is unverifiable without DNA. TRBV21-1 is described as a pseudogene. This CDR3 has 18 amino acids. The CDR3 here is CASSKHTIRAGENTEAFF.

The V call is TRBV2, the J call TRBJ1-1. Per the germline V gene, CDR1 is SNHLY and CDR2 is FYNNEI. The CDR3 runs 12 residues. The CDR3 sequence: CARLMRNTEAFF.

The chain recombines TRBV5-6 with TRBJ2-1; TCRdb indicates TRBD2, and absent DNA this call remains unverified. CDR3 length: 16 amino acids. Germline CDR1 and CDR2: SGHDT and YYEEEE. The CDR3 sequence: CASSFGTSGKTNEQFF.

J is TRBJ2-3 and V is TRBV12-3 or TRBV12-4; TCRdb's D call, TRBD1, is unchecked because there is no DNA. This CDR3 is built from 15 residues. CDR3: CASSFSGGASDTQYF.

The chain joins TRBV12-3 or TRBV12-4 to TRBJ2-6. There are 13 residues in the CDR3. This CDR3 reads CASSLPGANVLTF.

The rearrangement links TRBV20-1 to TRBJ2-3. The germline V gene has CDR1 DFQATT and CDR2 SNEGSKA (reference sequence). The CDR3 covers 13 residues. CDR3 sequence: CSATGTSTDTQYF.

The CDR3 reads CASSLYDFTEAFF. The chain carries TRBV11-2 and TRBJ1-1. Germline lookup yields CDR1 SGHAT and CDR2 FQNNGV. The CDR3 covers 13 residues.

The chain recombines TRBV27 with TRBJ2-7. Per the germline V gene, CDR1 is MNHEY and CDR2 is SMNVEV (reference sequence). The CDR3 is made up of 13 amino acids. The CDR3 protein is CASSLLARHEQYF.

The V and J genes are TRBV2 and TRBJ2-7; the D call of TRBD2 rests on TCRdb alone, since no DNA is present to check it. Per germline, CDR1 SNHLY and CDR2 FYNNEI. The CDR3 runs to 12 residues. CDR3 amino acids: CASRTNRLEQYF. Based on the CDR3 plus reference TRBV2 and TRBJ2-7, the full variable domain is EPEVTQTPSHQVTQMGQEVILRCVPISNHLYFYWYRQILGQKVEFLVSFYNNEISEKSEIFDDQFSVERPDGSNFTLKIRSTKLEDSAMYFCASRTNRLEQYFGPGTRLTVT.

The rearrangement uses TRBV6-2 or TRBV6-3 and TRBJ2-1; TCRdb selects TRBD2, and the lack of DNA leaves this call unchecked. The germline V gene encodes CDR1 MNHEY and CDR2 SVGEGT. The CDR3 runs to 15 residues. The CDR3 sequence: CASSYPTSGGDEQFF.

This clonotype ranks as medium-sized in terms of frequency. V gene TRBV3-1 combines with J gene TRBJ2-3; the D call from TCRdb, TRBD2, cannot be confirmed without DNA. The CDR3 is 14 residues long. Germline V CDR1 and CDR2: LGHDT, YNNKEL (reference sequence). CDR3 sequence reads: CASSQVTSIDTQYF.